This entry features one T cell receptor (beta chain) sequence. The record originates from a study of Ad26.COV2.S vaccination and SARS-CoV-2 variants. Treatment of the sample: around 19 received Ad26.COV2.S at low or high dose, single or two shots; about 5 received placebo; per-sample allocation not given. Day 63 after the first vaccine or placebo injection was the time point for sampling. The ends were cut back, 4 bases at V and 4 bases at J, with 13 bases in the middle. This CDR3 is 15 amino acids long. CDR1 MNHEY and CDR2 SMNVEV come from the germline V gene (reference sequence). Profiling relied on immunoSEQ multiplex PCR, and the TCRdb table lists in-frame clones only, not all of them. The sample has 200,000 to 250,000 clones, approximately 90% seen once.

The V gene is TRBV27, the J gene TRBJ2-2; maybe TRBD2 (5 bases). Sequencing was performed on peripheral blood, taken in a trial of Ad26.COV2.S vaccine versus placebo. This TCR came from a person between 18 and 59 years old who received the Ad26.COV2.S COVID-19 vaccine or a placebo. The CDR3 DNA is TGTGCCAGCAGTTCCGGGTTAGCGATCACCGGGGAGCTGTTTTTT. This gives the protein CASSSGLAITGELFF.